The TCR beta chain under discussion was sequenced for a study of T-cell reconstitution after alpha-beta-depleted transplantation in children. Study-level results: Reportedly, alpha-beta T cells present about two months post-transplant originated from several hundred expanded clones of graft origin. In some patients, recipient T cells and intrathymic progenitors surviving conditioning explained high day-60 diversity. Newly produced T cells mostly provided counts and TCRbeta diversity after one year, as hyperexpanded clones declined.

This clonotype was counted between two and nine times. Its target is not known. V lost 8 bases and J lost 7; bases outside the gene matches: 6. This CDR3 is built from 13 residues. From germline, CDR1 is MGHRA and CDR2 YSYEKL. Molecular barcoding with unique molecular identifiers was used for the TCRbeta library. TCRdb ran MiXCR on the PCR reads and lists one entry per CDR3 protein. In the table there are 200,000 to 250,000 distinct CDR3 sequences, under 30% of which are singletons. The rearrangement joins TRBV4-1 to TRBJ2-1; 9 nucleotides align to TRBD1. This clonotype originated in a female patient between 2 and 15 years old who had a stem cell transplant for congenital amegakaryocytic thrombocytopenia, so the T cells may come from the graft donor. The starting material was PBMCs, mostly from graft donor cells, obtained 360 days after TCRalphabeta/CD19-depleted stem cell transplant. CDR3 sequence reads: CASGGQGNNEQFF. CDR3 bases: TGCGCCAGCGGAGGACAGGGGAATAATGAGCAGTTCTTC.